This entry is about one T cell receptor (beta chain). Its cognate antigen has yet to be identified. No quality values exist for individual bases; no much larger clone is one base distant. Libraries were prepared through the immunoSEQ multiplex PCR assay. TCRdb took this table from immuneACCESS and kept in-frame rearrangements with V and J called. Such tables lack part of the clones; where checked against another copy, unresolved V genes explain under half of the gap, and the rest is unexplained. The sample has about 98,000 clones on record, 82% of them singletons. 3% to 3.5% of the sample is in the top ten clones. The data originate from a study of radiotherapy plus CTLA-4 blockade in lung cancer (dated by TCRdb to the late 2010s). Concerning the study at large: Among enrolled patients, approximately 17% had an objective response and about 30% reached disease control.

The study evaluated CTLA-4 blockade (ipilimumab) given together with focal radiation therapy in patients who had chemo-refractory metastatic non-small-cell lung cancer. Between the V and J ends, shortened by 6 bases and 4 bases respectively, the junction contains 16 bases. The CDR3 measures 15 amino acids from cysteine to phenylalanine. Just CDR3 DNA is preserved here, 45 bases in frame from base 1. From a lookup of the germline V gene (reference sequence), CDR1 and CDR2 are LNHDA and SQIVND. Results the study describes overall, beyond this receptor: After treatment with radiotherapy and ipilimumab, TCR clones that originated in tumors expanded in peripheral blood. The strongest predictors of response, as reported, were early dynamic changes in blood T cell clones along with a rise in serum interferon-beta after radiation.

Sample: peripheral blood, taken from a patient treated with radiotherapy plus ipilimumab. This clonotype was sampled from a human donor with non-small cell lung cancer who had a partial response to radiotherapy plus ipilimumab. The rearrangement combines TRBV19 with TRBJ1-5; a weak D assignment points to TRBD1 (6 bases agree). This receptor carries the CDR3 CASSPRTGQNQPQHF. DNA sequence: TGTGCCAGTAGCCCCCGCACAGGGCAGAATCAGCCCCAGCATTTT.